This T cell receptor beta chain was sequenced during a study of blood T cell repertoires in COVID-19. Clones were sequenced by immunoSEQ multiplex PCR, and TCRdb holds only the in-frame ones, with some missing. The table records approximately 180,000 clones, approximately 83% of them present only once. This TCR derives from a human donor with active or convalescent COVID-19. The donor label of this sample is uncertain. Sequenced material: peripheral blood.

CDR3: CASSVGRGGNEQFF. Here the CDR3 DNA reads TGTGCCAGCAGCGTAGGTCGCGGGGGGAATGAGCAGTTCTTC. This chain links TRBV9 with TRBJ2-1; 8 bases are a match to TRBD2. Looked up from germline, CDR1 is SGDLS and CDR2 is YYNGEE. V was pared by 0 bases and J by 7 bases, with 3 bases of the junction left unmatched. This CDR3 spans 14 amino acids.